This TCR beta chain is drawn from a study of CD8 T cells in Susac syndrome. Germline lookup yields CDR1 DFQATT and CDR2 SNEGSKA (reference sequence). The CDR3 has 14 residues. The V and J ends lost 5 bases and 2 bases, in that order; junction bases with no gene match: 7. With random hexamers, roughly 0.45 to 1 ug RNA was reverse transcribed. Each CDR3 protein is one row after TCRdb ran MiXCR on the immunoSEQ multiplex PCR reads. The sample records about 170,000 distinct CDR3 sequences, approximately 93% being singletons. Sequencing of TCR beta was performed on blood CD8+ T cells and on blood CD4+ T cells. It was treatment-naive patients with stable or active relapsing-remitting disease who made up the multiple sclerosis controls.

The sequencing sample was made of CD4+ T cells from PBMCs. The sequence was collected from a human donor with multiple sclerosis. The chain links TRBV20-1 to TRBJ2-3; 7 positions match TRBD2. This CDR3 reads CSAPSSGDTDTQYF. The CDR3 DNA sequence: TGCAGTGCTCCCTCTAGCGGCGACACAGATACGCAGTATTTT.